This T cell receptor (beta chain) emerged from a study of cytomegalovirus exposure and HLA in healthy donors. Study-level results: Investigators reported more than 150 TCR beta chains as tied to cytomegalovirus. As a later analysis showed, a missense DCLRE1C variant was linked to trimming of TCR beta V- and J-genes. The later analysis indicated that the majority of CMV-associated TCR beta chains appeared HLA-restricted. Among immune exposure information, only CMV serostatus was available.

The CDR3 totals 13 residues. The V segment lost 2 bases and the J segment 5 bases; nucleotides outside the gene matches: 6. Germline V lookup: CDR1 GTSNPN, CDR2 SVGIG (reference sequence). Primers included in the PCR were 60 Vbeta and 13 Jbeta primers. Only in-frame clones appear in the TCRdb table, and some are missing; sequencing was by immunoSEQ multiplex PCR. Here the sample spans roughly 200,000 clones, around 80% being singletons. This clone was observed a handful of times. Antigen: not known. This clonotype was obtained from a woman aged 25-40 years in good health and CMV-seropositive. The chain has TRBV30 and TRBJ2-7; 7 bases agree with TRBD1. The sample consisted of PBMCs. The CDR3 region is CAWSRQGVNEQYF. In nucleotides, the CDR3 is TGTGCCTGGAGTCGGCAGGGGGTCAACGAGCAGTACTTC. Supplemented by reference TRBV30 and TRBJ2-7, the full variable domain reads SQTIHQWPATLVQPVGSPLSLECTVEGTSNPNLYWYRQAAGRGLQLLFYSVGIGQISSEVPQNLSASRPQDRQFILSSKKLLLSDSGFYLCAWSRQGVNEQYFGPGTRLTVT.